These 24 T cell receptor beta chains originate from one sample sequenced in a study of post-analysis software for immune sequencing data. Findings and limits, study-wide: A few TRBV segments appeared more often in patients than in controls, and TRBV5-6, TRBV5-1 and TRBV20-1 were among these.

Their antigens remain unidentified. Unique molecular identifiers were present in the TCR beta cDNA libraries. One entry per CDR3 protein, called by TCRdb with MiXCR from the PCR reads. The top ten clones hold 3% to 3.5% of a sample with roughly 200,000 distinct CDR3 sequences, about 30% of them seen once. Sequencing was performed on blood. The origin of the receptors is a girl aged 2 to 17 with multiple sclerosis.

There are many counts of this clonotype. CDR3 region: CASSEQSSYNEQFF. The CDR3 region has the DNA TGTGCCAGCAGTGAACAGAGCTCCTACAATGAGCAGTTCTTC. The rearrangement joins TRBV2 to TRBJ2-1; D is undetermined. This CDR3 comprises 14 residues. V was clipped by 2 bases and J by 0 bases, with 5 bases between them. CDR1 is SNHLY and CDR2 is FYNNEI in the germline V gene.

In regard to this clonotype: Its ends do not fully match the called genes, so a read error is possible. The chain employs TRBV3-1 and TRBJ2-7, with D tentatively TRBD2 (5 bases). Germline assignment: CDR1 LGHDT and CDR2 YNNKEL (reference sequence). This CDR3 is built from 15 residues. CDR3 sequence reads: CASSAQDVGLYERYF. The DNA for the CDR3 is TGTGCCAGCAGCGCCCAGGACGTAGGACTCTACGAGCGGTACTTC.

This clonotype occurred once. An end of the junction does not agree with germline; a read error may underlie this. V usage is TRBV4-1 and J usage is TRBJ1-1, with TRBD1 as a possible D gene (5 bases). The CDR3 runs 16 residues. The germline gives CDR1 MGHRA, CDR2 YSYEKL. CDR3 protein: CASSQRTGRTNAEAFF. The DNA for the CDR3 is TGCGCCAGCAGCCAGCGGACGGGACGGACGAACGCTGAAGCTTTCTTT.

This clonotype was counted ten times or more. The chain joins TRBV7-9 to TRBJ1-1, with 7 bases matching TRBD1. In germline, CDR1 is SEHNR, CDR2 FQNEAQ (reference sequence). Unmatched junction bases numbered 7, after V lost 5 bases and J lost 1 base. This CDR3 has 15 amino acids. The CDR3: CASSHKDRKNTEAFF. The DNA of the CDR3 is TGTGCCAGCAGCCACAAGGACAGGAAGAACACTGAAGCTTTCTTT.

The chain carries TRBV20-1 and TRBJ1-1, with 7 bases lining up with TRBD1. This CDR3 spans 14 amino acids. Germline assignment: CDR1 DFQATT and CDR2 SNEGSKA (reference sequence). J lost 5 bases, V lost 3 bases, and 9 bases had no gene match. The CDR3 region has the DNA TGCAGTGCTAGGCACCCAGGGGGTGGTACTGAAGCTTTCTTT. This sequence encodes CSARHPGGGTEAFF.

This clonotype was seen more than once but under ten times. The chain uses TRBV7-8 and TRBJ1-5, with 8 bases fitting TRBD1. Germline V gene lookup returns CDR1 SGHVS and CDR2 FQNEAQ. J was trimmed by 6 bases and V by 1 base; bases with no gene match: 8. This CDR3 has 16 amino acids. CDR3 sequence: CASSLGAGGEGQPQHF. Written as DNA, the CDR3 is TGTGCCAGCAGCTTAGGGGCAGGGGGCGAGGGTCAGCCCCAGCATTTT.

This clonotype was counted ten times or more. The genes are TRBV15 and TRBJ2-7; 10 nucleotides align to TRBD2. This CDR3 has 15 amino acids. Germline assignment: CDR1 LNHNV and CDR2 YYDKDF (reference sequence). The V and J ends lost 5 bases and 1 base, in that order; junction bases with no gene match: 5. The CDR3 sequence is CATSPLAGRSYEQYF. The CDR3 DNA is TGTGCCACCAGCCCACTAGCGGGAAGATCCTACGAGCAGTACTTC.

V gene TRBV20-1 combines with J gene TRBJ2-7, with 9 bases aligning to TRBD2. Germline V CDR1 and CDR2: DFQATT, SNEGSKA (reference sequence). CDR3 length: 14 amino acids. V was pared by 6 bases and J by 0 bases, with 6 bases of the junction left unmatched. The CDR3 region has the DNA TGCAGTGCAGTTAGCGGGGGAAGCTCCTACGAGCAGTACTTC. It yields the protein CSAVSGGSSYEQYF.

This clonotype was recorded many times. The chain recombines TRBV28 with TRBJ1-1; D gene unclear. The CDR3 length is 14 residues. V was cut by 5 bases and J by 0 bases, with 10 bases left in between. The V gene's germline CDR1 is MDHEN and CDR2 SYDVKM. CDR3 protein: CASSLRPVNTEAFF. In nucleotides, the CDR3 is TGTGCCAGCAGTCTCAGGCCCGTGAACACTGAAGCTTTCTTT.

This clonotype was observed many times. This chain joins TRBV15 and TRBJ1-2, with TRBD1 as a possible D gene (5 bases). The CDR3 has 14 residues. Germline lookup yields CDR1 LNHNV and CDR2 YYDKDF (reference sequence). V was pared by 0 bases and J by 4 bases, with 9 bases between. The CDR3 loop reads CATSRDRQGYGYTF. Written as DNA, the CDR3 is TGTGCCACCAGCAGAGATCGGCAGGGCTATGGCTACACCTTC.

The chain has TRBV2 and TRBJ2-3, with 10 bases aligning to TRBD1. The junction had 11 bases not matched to a gene; V was cut back by 8 bases and J by 0 bases. Germline CDR1 reads SNHLY; CDR2 reads FYNNEI. The CDR3 is 17 amino acids. In DNA, the CDR3 is TGTGCCAGCCTCTGGACAGGGGGTTCGACTAGCACAGATACGCAGTATTTT. Protein: CASLWTGGSTSTDTQYF.

This clonotype showed up just once. A single base separates this from a much larger clone, so it may be a read error. This chain uses TRBV28 with TRBJ2-1, with 11 bases matching TRBD2. The CDR3 contains 16 residues. Germline V gene lookup returns CDR1 MDHEN and CDR2 SYDVKM. This CDR3 reads CASRTGLAGSYSEQFF. CDR3 sequence (DNA): TGTGCCAGCCGGACCGGACTAGCGGGTTCCTACAGTGAGCAGTTCTTC.

This clonotype was counted many times. The rearrangement joins TRBV12-3 or TRBV12-4 to TRBJ1-6; D unclear. The V end lost 6 bases, the J end lost 12 bases, and 24 bases lay between the germline ends. This CDR3 region has 16 residues. CDR3 loop: CASSNIGQNPAKPLHF. CDR3 DNA: TGTGCCAGCAGCAATATTGGGCAGAACCCCGCTAAACCCCTCCACTTT.

Points on this clonotype: A clone one base away is much larger, so this may be a read error. The chain joins TRBV12-3 or TRBV12-4 to TRBJ2-6; no clear D. The CDR3 is made up of 14 amino acids. CDR3 coding DNA: TGTGCCAGCAGTTTAGGGGCTGGGACCAACGTCCTGACTTTC. Its translation is CASSLGAGTNVLTF.

This clonotype has just a few counts. The chain joins TRBV6-5 to TRBJ1-2; 9 nucleotides align to TRBD1. Germline trimming cut 2 bases from V and 2 bases from J; bases unmatched to any gene: 0. The germline V gene has CDR1 MNHEY and CDR2 SVGAGI. The CDR3 is 14 amino acids. CDR3 bases: TGTGCCAGCAGTTACGGACAGGGGAACTATGGCTACACCTTC. Translation gives CASSYGQGNYGYTF.

V usage is TRBV5-1 and J usage is TRBJ1-5; D uncertain. Germline V gene data show CDR1 as SGHRS and CDR2 as YFSETQ. The length of the CDR3 is 16 residues. Trimming removed 3 bases from V and 2 bases from J, with 15 bases in between. Written as DNA, the CDR3 is TGCGCCAGCAGCTGGCCCACGACCCGGGGCAATCAGCCCCAGCATTTT. It is translated as CASSWPTTRGNQPQHF.

The chain recombines TRBV7-9 with TRBJ2-7; TRBD1 or TRBD2 may be the D gene (5 bases each). Trimming removed 3 bases at V and 5 bases at J, with 14 bases between. Germline V gene sequence: CDR1 SEHNR, CDR2 FQNEAQ (reference sequence). The CDR3 length is 14 residues. In nucleotides, the CDR3 is TGTGCCAGCAGCTTTACGAGGGGTGGGGACGAGCAGTACTTC. This codes for CASSFTRGGDEQYF.

This clonotype was recorded a few times. This chain connects TRBV6-1 to TRBJ2-4, with D perhaps matching TRBD1 or TRBD2 (6 bases each). CDR3 size: 17 residues. V lost 0 bases, J lost 2 bases, and 14 bases lay in between. Germline-derived CDR1 and CDR2 are MNHNS and SASEGT. The CDR3 reads CASSEAGWGAPKNIQYF. In nucleotides, the CDR3 is TGTGCCAGCAGTGAAGCGGGTTGGGGGGCGCCCAAAAACATTCAGTACTTC.

The genes are TRBV28 and TRBJ1-2; D is ambiguous. CDR3 length equals 13 residues. The germline V gene has CDR1 MDHEN and CDR2 SYDVKM. Trimming left V 3 bases short and J 6 bases short, with 11 bases between. Here the CDR3 DNA reads TGTGCCAGCAGTTTGCGGCCTTGGGATGGCTACACCTTC. This encodes CASSLRPWDGYTF.

There are a few counts of this clonotype. The gene calls are TRBV6-5 and TRBJ1-2, with a tentative D call TRBD1 (6 bases). V lost 6 bases, J lost 6 bases, and 14 bases lay in between. The CDR3 consists of 13 residues. Germline V gene lookup returns CDR1 MNHEY and CDR2 SVGAGI. Written as DNA, the CDR3 is TGTGCCAGCAGCTCCGGGGGCGCCGATGGCTACACCTTC. Its translation is CASSSGGADGYTF.

For this clonotype: This sequence may be a read error, since a much larger clone differs from it by one base. The rearrangement uses TRBV5-1 and TRBJ2-1, with D perhaps matching TRBD1 or TRBD2 (6 bases each). The germline gives CDR1 SGHRS, CDR2 YFSETQ. The CDR3 has 12 residues. The CDR3: CASSRRGLERFF. Here the CDR3 DNA reads TGCGCCAGCAGCCGTCGGGGGCTTGAGCGGTTCTTC.

On this clonotype itself: This may be a read error: a much more frequent sequence differs by one nucleotide. This chain uses TRBV12-3 or TRBV12-4 with TRBJ2-5, with TRBD2 matching 7 bases. The J call is in doubt because the DNA end fits TRBJ2-7 better. This CDR3 is built from 16 residues. DNA for the CDR3: TGTGCCAGCAATTTAGCTAGTGGCGCTAGCGGATACGAGCAGTACTTC. This encodes CASNLASGASGYEQYF.

This clonotype was observed a handful of times. The chain is built from TRBV7-3 and TRBJ2-5; 10 bases match TRBD2. V lost 3 bases and J lost 11; bases outside the gene matches: 12. The CDR3 is made up of 15 amino acids. CDR1 and CDR2 from the germline V gene are SGHTA and FQGTGA. CDR3 nucleotides: TGTGCCAGCAGCTTGAGCGGGGGGGCCGCCAATGAGCAGTACTTC. This sequence encodes CASSLSGGAANEQYF.

Only a few counts were recorded for this clonotype. The chain couples TRBV28 to TRBJ2-5; tentatively, D is TRBD2 (6 bases). Germline V gene data show CDR1 as MDHEN and CDR2 as SYDVKM. Trimming removed 4 bases at V and 0 bases at J, with 15 bases between. CDR3 length: 16 residues. CDR3 nucleotide sequence: TGTGCCAGCAGTTCATCAGCGGGCTGGTACCAAGAGACCCAGTACTTC. Protein sequence: CASSSSAGWYQETQYF.